This T cell receptor beta chain is from a study of CD8+CD57+ T cells in acquired aplastic anemia. On the study more broadly: An average of 3.2 ug of DNA was obtained from sorted CD4+ and CD8+ cells.

By flow cytometry, patients selected for sequencing had shown an expansion of CD8+CD57+ cells. Genomic DNA acted as the template from which TCR beta VDJ combination and CDR3 sequence profiling were carried out. TCRdb ran MiXCR on the reads and lists one entry per CDR3 protein. Of hundreds of thousands of distinct CDR3 sequences listed, about a third are singletons. V lost 4 bases and J lost 1, with 16 bases in between. CDR1 and CDR2 (germline): SGHRS, YFSETQ. This CDR3 has 16 amino acids. Sequenced material: sorted CD4+, CD8+, or CD8+CD57+ T cells (not recorded which) from PBMCs. This clonotype originated in a human donor with aplastic anemia. This sequence joins TRBV5-1 and TRBJ2-3; tentative D call: TRBD2 (7 bases). This CDR3 is CASSLLGGAGTDTQYF. The CDR3 DNA sequence: TGCGCCAGCAGCCTTCTTGGGGGGGCCGGCACAGATACGCAGTATTTT.